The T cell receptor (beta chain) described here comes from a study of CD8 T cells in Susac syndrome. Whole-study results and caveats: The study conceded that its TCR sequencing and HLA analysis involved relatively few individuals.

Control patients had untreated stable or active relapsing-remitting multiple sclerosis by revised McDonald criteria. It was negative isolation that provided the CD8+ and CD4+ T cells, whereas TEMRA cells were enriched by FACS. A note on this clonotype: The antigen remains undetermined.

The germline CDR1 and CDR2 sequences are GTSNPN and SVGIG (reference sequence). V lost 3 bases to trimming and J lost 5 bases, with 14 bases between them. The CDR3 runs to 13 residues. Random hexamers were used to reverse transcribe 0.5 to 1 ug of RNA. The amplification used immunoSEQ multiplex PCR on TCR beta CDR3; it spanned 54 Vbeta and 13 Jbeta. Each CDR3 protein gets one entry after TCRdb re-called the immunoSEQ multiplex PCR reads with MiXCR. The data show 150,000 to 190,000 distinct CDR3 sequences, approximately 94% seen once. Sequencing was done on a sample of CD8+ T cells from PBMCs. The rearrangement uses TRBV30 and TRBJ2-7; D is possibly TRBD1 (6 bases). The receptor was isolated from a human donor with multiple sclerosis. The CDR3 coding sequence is TGTGCCTGGAGCCCCCAGGGGTTCCACGAGCAGTACTTC. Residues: CAWSPQGFHEQYF.